This TCR beta chain was sequenced for a study of cytomegalovirus exposure and HLA in healthy donors. Study-wide results and limits: There were about 160 TCR beta chains listed as cytomegalovirus-associated. When analyzed later, a missense DCLRE1C variant was found to be linked to TCR beta V- and J-gene trimming. Earlier analysis looked at TCR beta V segments, and most were productive about 87% or about 30% of the time.

Trimming removed 2 bases at V and 2 bases at J, with 10 bases between. Germline values: CDR1 KGHSH, CDR2 LQKENI. The CDR3 spans 16 residues. The study ran its PCR with 60 Vbeta and 13 Jbeta primers. Original data processing: A later analysis counted 80 million or so unique TCR beta chains, some 12 million shared. Generated by immunoSEQ multiplex PCR, the TCRdb table keeps only in-frame clones and is missing some. V and J calls and clone size are as listed in that table; D and trimming were resolved from the DNA. The repertoire holds about 160,000 clones, with approximately 74% as singletons. Notes on this clone: The antigen is not known.

The V gene is TRBV18, the J gene TRBJ2-6; no clear D gene. This TCR came from a woman aged 30 to 39 in good health and CMV-seronegative. The specimen sequenced was PBMCs. The CDR3: CASSPRGATGANVLTF. CDR3 in DNA: TGTGCCAGCTCACCAAGAGGAGCCACTGGGGCCAACGTCCTGACTTTC.